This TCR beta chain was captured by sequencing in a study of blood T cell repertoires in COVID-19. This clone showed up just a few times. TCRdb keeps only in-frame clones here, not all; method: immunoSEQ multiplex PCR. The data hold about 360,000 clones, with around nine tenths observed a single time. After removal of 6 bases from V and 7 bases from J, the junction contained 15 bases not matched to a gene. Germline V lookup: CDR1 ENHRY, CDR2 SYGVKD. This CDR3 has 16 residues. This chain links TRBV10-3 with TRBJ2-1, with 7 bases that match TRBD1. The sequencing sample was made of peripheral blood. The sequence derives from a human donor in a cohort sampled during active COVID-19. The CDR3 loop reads CAISRAGGFLENEQFF. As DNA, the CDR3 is TGTGCCATCAGCAGAGCAGGGGGTTTCTTGGAGAATGAGCAGTTCTTC.